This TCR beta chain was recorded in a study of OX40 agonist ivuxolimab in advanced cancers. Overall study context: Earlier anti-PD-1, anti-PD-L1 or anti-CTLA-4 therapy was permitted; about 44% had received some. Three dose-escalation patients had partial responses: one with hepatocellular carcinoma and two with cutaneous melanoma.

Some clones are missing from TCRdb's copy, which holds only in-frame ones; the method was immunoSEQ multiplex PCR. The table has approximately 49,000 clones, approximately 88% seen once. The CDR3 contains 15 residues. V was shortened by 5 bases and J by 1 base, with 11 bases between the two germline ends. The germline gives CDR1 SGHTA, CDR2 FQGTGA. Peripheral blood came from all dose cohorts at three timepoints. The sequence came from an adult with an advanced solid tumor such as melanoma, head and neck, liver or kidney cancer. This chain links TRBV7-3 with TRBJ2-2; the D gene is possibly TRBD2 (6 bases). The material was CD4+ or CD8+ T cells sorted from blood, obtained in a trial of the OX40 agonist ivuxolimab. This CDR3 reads CASSPNGGNTGELFF. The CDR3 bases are TGTGCCAGCAGCCCAAACGGGGGGAACACCGGGGAGCTGTTTTTT.